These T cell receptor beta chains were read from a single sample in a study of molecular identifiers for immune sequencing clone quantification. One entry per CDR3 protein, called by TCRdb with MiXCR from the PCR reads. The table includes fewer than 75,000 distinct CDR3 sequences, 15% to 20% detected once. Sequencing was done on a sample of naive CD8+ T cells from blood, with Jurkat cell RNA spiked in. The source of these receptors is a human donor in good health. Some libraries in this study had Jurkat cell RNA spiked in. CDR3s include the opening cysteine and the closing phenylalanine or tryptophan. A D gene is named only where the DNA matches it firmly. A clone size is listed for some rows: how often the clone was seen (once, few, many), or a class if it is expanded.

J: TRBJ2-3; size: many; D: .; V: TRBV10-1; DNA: TGCGCCAGCAGTCACTACACAGATACGCAGTATTTT; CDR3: CASSHYTDTQYF
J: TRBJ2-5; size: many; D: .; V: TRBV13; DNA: TGTGCCAGCAGCCCGGGACTTCAAGAGACCCAGTACTTC; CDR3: CASSPGLQETQYF
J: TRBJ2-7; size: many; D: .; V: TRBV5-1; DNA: TGCGCCAGCAGCCCCTCCGGGGAAAACTACGAGCAGTACTTC; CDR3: CASSPSGENYEQYF
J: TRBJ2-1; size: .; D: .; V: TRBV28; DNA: TGTGCCAGCAGTTTATCCCGGGAATATGAGCAGTTCTTC; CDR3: CASSLSREYEQFF
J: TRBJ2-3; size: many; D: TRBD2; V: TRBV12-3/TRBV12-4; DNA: TGTGCCAGTGACGGGGGAGGGCCCCCAGATACGCAGTATTTT; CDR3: CASDGGGPPDTQYF
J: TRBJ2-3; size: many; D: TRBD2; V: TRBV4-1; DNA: TGCGCCAGCAGCCAGGGGGGGAGGACCACAGATACGCAGTATTTT; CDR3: CASSQGGRTTDTQYF
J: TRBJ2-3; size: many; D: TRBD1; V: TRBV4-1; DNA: TGCGCCAGCAGCCACCCGACAGGGTCCACAGATACGCAGTATTTT; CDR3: CASSHPTGSTDTQYF
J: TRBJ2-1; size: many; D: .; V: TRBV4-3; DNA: TGCGCCAGCAGCCAACAGCTCCCCAATGAGCAGTTCTTC; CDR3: CASSQQLPNEQFF
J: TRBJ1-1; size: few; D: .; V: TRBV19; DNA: TGTGCCAGTAGTATTGCAGGGTCCACTGAAGCTTTCTTT; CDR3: CASSIAGSTEAFF
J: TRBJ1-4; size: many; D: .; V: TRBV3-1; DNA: TGTGCCAGCAGCCGGGGGGCCGGAAAACTGTTTTTT; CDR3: CASSRGAGKLFF
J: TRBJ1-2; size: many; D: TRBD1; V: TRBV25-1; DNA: TGTGCCAGCAGCCAGGGGGTTGGCTATGGCTACACCTTC; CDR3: CASSQGVGYGYTF
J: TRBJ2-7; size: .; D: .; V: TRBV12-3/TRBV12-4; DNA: TGTGCCAGCAGTGCGCTACAGGGAAGGTTCTCCTACGAGCAGTACTTC; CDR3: CASSALQGRFSYEQYF
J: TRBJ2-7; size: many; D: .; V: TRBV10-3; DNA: TGTGCCATCAGTGAGGCCGCCTACGAGCAGTACTTC; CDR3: CAISEAAYEQYF
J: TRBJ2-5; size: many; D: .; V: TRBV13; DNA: TGTGCCAGCAGCCACGGGGAGACCCAGTACTTC; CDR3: CASSHGETQYF
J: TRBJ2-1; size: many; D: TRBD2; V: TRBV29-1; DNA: TGCAGCGTTGAAGATCGACTAGCTGCGGACAATGAGCAGTTCTTC; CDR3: CSVEDRLAADNEQFF
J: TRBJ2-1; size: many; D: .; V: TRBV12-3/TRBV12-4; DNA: TGTGCCAGCAGTTTAGAGGCTCGAAGCTCCTACAATGAGCAGTTCTTC; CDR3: CASSLEARSSYNEQFF
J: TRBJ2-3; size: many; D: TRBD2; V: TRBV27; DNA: TGTGCCAGCAGTCCAGGACTAGCGGGAGACATGGGCACAGATACGCAGTATTTT; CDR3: CASSPGLAGDMGTDTQYF
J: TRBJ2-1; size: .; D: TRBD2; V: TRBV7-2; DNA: TGTGCCAGCATCCTACTAGCGGGAGGATACAATGAGCAGTTCTTC; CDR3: CASILLAGGYNEQFF
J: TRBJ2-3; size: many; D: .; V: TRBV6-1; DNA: TGTGCCAGCAGTGAATTGGGAGATACGCAGTATTTT; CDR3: CASSELGDTQYF
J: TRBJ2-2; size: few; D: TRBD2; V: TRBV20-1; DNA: TGCACCAAGGGACTAGCGGGTAGTCGACGTGACACCGGGGAGCTGTTTTTT; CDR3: CTKGLAGSRRDTGELFF
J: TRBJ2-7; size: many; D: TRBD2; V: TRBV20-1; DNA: TGCAGTGCTAGAGATCTGAAAGCGGGAGACCCCTACGAGCAGTACTTC; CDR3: CSARDLKAGDPYEQYF
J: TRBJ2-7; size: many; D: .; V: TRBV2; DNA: TGTGCCAGCTTCGGCCAGGAGTCCTCCTACGAGCAGTACTTC; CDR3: CASFGQESSYEQYF
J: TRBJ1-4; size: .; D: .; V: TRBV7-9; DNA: TGTGCCAGCAGCCCCCCGGGGGGGTTAGTCGAAAAACTGTTTTTT; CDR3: CASSPPGGLVEKLFF
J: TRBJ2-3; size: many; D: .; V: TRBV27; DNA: TGTGCCAGCAGTTGGGGGGCCACAGATACGCAGTATTTT; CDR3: CASSWGATDTQYF
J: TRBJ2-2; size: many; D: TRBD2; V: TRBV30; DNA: TGTGCCTGGAGTGACCCGGGACTAGCGGGGAACACCGGGGAGCTGTTTTTT; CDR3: CAWSDPGLAGNTGELFF
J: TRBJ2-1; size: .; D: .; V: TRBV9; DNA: TGTGCCAGCAGCGTAGCGGGCTCTACCGATGGGCAGTTCTTC; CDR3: CASSVAGSTDGQFF
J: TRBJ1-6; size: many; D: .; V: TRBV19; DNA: TGTGCCAGTAGTAATGGGGGGGTCAGCTCACCCCTCCACTTT; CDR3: CASSNGGVSSPLHF
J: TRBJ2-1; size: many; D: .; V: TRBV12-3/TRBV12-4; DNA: TGTGCCAGCAGTTTGGTTCCGGGGATTAACAATGAGCAGTTCTTC; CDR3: CASSLVPGINNEQFF
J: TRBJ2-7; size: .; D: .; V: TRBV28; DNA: TGTGCCAGCAGCCCTCCCCTTACGGGTTACGAGCAGTACTTC; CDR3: CASSPPLTGYEQYF
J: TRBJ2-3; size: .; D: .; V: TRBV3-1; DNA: TGTGCCAGCAGTCAAGGCCATAGGACAGATACGCAGTATTTT; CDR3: CASSQGHRTDTQYF
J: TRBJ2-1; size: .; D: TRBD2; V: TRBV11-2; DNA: TGTGCCAGCAGCCATAGCGGGATGGAGAGGGGTGGGCAGTTCTTC; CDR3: CASSHSGMERGGQFF
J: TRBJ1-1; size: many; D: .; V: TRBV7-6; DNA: TGTGCCAGCAGCTTAATAAAATTGGGGGTCCCGAACACTGAAGCTTTCTTT; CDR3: CASSLIKLGVPNTEAFF
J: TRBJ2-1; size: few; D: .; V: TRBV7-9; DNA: TGTGCCAGCAGCAGGAACCGGGACTCTTTTTACAATGAGCAGTTCTTC; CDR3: CASSRNRDSFYNEQFF
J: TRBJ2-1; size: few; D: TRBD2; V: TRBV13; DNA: TGTGCCAGCAGTTGGGGGCGGGAGGGCCTTGATGAGCAGTTCTTC; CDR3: CASSWGREGLDEQFF
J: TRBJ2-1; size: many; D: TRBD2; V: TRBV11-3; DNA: TGTGCCAGCAGCTTAGTAGCTAGCGGGATCAAGAGCTCCTACAATGAGCAGTTCTTC; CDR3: CASSLVASGIKSSYNEQFF
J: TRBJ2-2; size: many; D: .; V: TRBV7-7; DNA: TGTGCTAGCAGCCCGGCCTACGCGAACACCGGGGAGCTGTTTTTT; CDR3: CASSPAYANTGELFF
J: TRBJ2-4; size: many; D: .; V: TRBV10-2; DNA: TGCGCCAGCAGTGTCACCGCGGCCCTGATAGCCAAAAACATTCAGTACTTC; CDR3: CASSVTAALIAKNIQYF
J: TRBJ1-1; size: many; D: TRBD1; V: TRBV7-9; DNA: TGTGCCAGCAGCTTGGGACAGGGCGGTTTAGCGGCTGAAGCTTTCTTT; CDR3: CASSLGQGGLAAEAFF
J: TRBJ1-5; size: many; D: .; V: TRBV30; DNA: TGTGCCTGGAGTGAGGGGCAGGGTGGCGAGCCCCAGCATTTT; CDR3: CAWSEGQGGEPQHF
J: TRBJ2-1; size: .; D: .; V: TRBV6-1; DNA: TGTGCCAGCAGTGAAGCGCTCGTTAACTCCTACAATGAGCAGTTCTTC; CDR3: CASSEALVNSYNEQFF
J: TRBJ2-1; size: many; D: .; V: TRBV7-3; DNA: TGTGCCAGCAGCCCTGACCTCTACAATGAGCAGTTCTTC; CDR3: CASSPDLYNEQFF
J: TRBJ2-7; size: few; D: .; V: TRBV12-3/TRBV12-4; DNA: TGTGCCAGCAGCCTCCTTCTCCACGAGCAGTACTTC; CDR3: CASSLLLHEQYF